This record looks at one T cell receptor beta chain sequence and its context. Sequencing used immunoSEQ v3.0 at survey level. The data were produced by immunoSEQ multiplex PCR, yet TCRdb's version contains in-frame clones alone and is incomplete. The data hold around 43,000 clones, with approximately 94% observed a single time. This sample stems from a study of long-term antiretroviral therapy in people with HIV. Per the germline V gene, CDR1 is SNHLY and CDR2 is FYNNEI. V shed 10 bases and J 0 bases; nucleotides not matched to a gene: 20. This CDR3 has 18 amino acids. This receptor was identified in a man between 25 and 39 years old with HIV. The rearrangement links TRBV2 to TRBJ1-2; 7 positions agree with TRBD1. Sequenced material: unsorted PBMCs, taken just over 9 years after starting antiretroviral therapy. The chain's CDR3 is CATIRPSGTAEANYGYTF. The CDR3 nucleotides read TGTGCCACCATCAGACCCTCCGGGACAGCCGAGGCTAACTATGGCTACACCTTC. The full variable domain, rest sourced from reference TRBV2 and TRBJ1-2, is EPEVTQTPSHQVTQMGQEVILRCVPISNHLYFYWYRQILGQKVEFLVSFYNNEISEKSEIFDDQFSVERPDGSNFTLKIRSTKLEDSAMYFCATIRPSGTAEANYGYTFGSGTRLTVV.